This T cell receptor beta chain was documented in a study of regulatory T cells in long-lasting Graves disease. Looking at the study overall: In persistent Graves' disease, antithyroid drugs had been taken for over 5 years and TSH receptor antibodies stayed positive. The study's findings and limits: Persistent disease was characterized by preferential usage of TRBV28, TRBJ1-2 and TRBJ2-5.

Described time point: persistent/refractory GD, antithyroid drugs over 5 years with positive TRAb. The TCR library was made from RNA extracted from PBMCs. Nine milliliters of peripheral blood went into EDTA tubes. The CDR3 is 19 residues long. CDR1 is SGHRS, CDR2 YFSETQ, per germline. J was trimmed by 2 bases and V by 5 bases; bases with no gene match: 13. Combining iRepertoire HTBI primers with Arm-PCR of CDR3 regions, the authors built TCR beta libraries. TCRdb analysed the multiplex PCR reads with MiXCR anew, one entry per CDR3 protein. The profile shows 310,000 or so distinct CDR3 sequences, about 20% of them singletons. Points on this clonotype: Its antigen is still unknown.

The chain joins TRBV5-1 to TRBJ1-6, with 10 bases aligning to TRBD1. Sequencing used peripheral blood mononuclear cells (PBMCs), obtained when the disease was refractory, from a patient treated with antithyroid drugs. The origin of this receptor is a female donor with Graves disease. The DNA for the CDR3 is TGCGCCAGCAGTCCGGGACAGGGGTCCCCGCTTACCTATAATTCACCCCTCCACTTT. This encodes CASSPGQGSPLTYNSPLHF.